The clone carrying this TCR beta chain was detected only once. Produced via immunoSEQ multiplex PCR; TCRdb's table is partial and in-frame only. Among over 70,000 clones listed, 85% to 90% were seen once. CDR1 LGHDT and CDR2 YNNKEL come from the germline V gene (reference sequence). CDR3 length: 18 amino acids. V lost 0 bases and J 0 bases, leaving 15 bases between the germline ends. The sample is drawn from a study of control samples from healthy donors and cancer patients. The sequenced sample was PBMCs. This rearrangement joins TRBV3-1 (or the pseudogene TRBV3-2) to TRBJ1-5; a possible D gene is TRBD1 (6 bases). The clonotype was recovered from a woman aged 45-60 years with colorectal cancer. CDR3 protein: CASSQDRGAGSSNQPQHF. CDR3 DNA sequence: TGTGCCAGCAGCCAAGATAGGGGGGCTGGTTCTAGCAATCAGCCCCAGCATTTT.